The 7 T cell receptor beta chains presented below share a single source sample, sequenced in a study of blood T cell repertoires in COVID-19. Assay used: immunoSEQ multiplex PCR; TCRdb lists only in-frame clones, some missing. In the table there are about 160,000 clones, just under 90% of which are singletons. Sequencing input: peripheral blood. The receptors were gathered from a woman aged 70-85 years with COVID-19, enrolled during active disease.

V gene TRBV28 combines with J gene TRBJ1-2; D not certain. The CDR3 covers 13 residues. CDR1 and CDR2 from the germline V gene are MDHEN and SYDVKM. The V gene lost 6 bases and the J gene lost 0 bases, with 8 bases spanning the gap. The CDR3 coding sequence is TGTGCCAGCAGCCCTCCTACTAACTATGGCTACACCTTC. It encodes CASSPPTNYGYTF.

This chain uses TRBV4-1 with TRBJ2-5; tentatively, D is TRBD1 (5 bases). Germline CDR1 and CDR2: MGHRA and YSYEKL. V lost 0 bases and J 5 bases, leaving 16 bases between the germline ends. The CDR3 is 16 amino acids. CDR3 coding DNA: TGCGCCAGCAGCCAAGATCTAGGGGTAATCATGGAGACCCAGTACTTC. This sequence encodes CASSQDLGVIMETQYF.

This sequence joins TRBV5-4 and TRBJ2-3, with a weak D call TRBD2 (7 bases). Germline CDR1 is SGHNT and CDR2 is YYREEE (reference sequence). CDR3 length: 13 amino acids. Trimming took off 5 bases at V and 6 bases at J, with 13 bases between the two ends. CDR3 in DNA: TGTGCCAGCAGAATGAAGGGGGGGGATACGCAGTATTTT. Protein product: CASRMKGGDTQYF.

The chain uses TRBV19 and TRBJ1-5, with 7 bases aligning to TRBD1. This CDR3 contains 13 residues. V gave up 8 bases and J gave up 5 bases; unmatched junction bases: 6. Germline V gene lookup returns CDR1 LNHDA and CDR2 SQIVND (reference sequence). In DNA, the CDR3 is TGTGCCAGTTGGGGGGACAGCGATCAGCCCCAGCATTTT. It yields the protein CASWGDSDQPQHF.

The chain combines TRBV19 with TRBJ1-1; D possibly corresponds to TRBD1 (6 bases). Trimming left V 6 bases short and J 4 bases short, with 12 bases between. CDR1 is LNHDA and CDR2 is SQIVND in the germline V gene (reference sequence). CDR3 size: 13 residues. The DNA for the CDR3 is TGTGCCAGTAGGACACCAGGGGTCACTGAAGCTTTCTTT. Its protein is CASRTPGVTEAFF.

J is TRBJ1-4 and V is TRBV5-1; 7 bases line up with TRBD1. Germline CDR1 is SGHRS and CDR2 is YFSETQ. After removal of 5 bases from V and 3 bases from J, the junction contained 13 bases not matched to a gene. This CDR3 is built from 17 residues. The CDR3 region has the DNA TGCGCCAGCAGGGTCACCGGACAGGTTTCGCCTAATGAAAAACTGTTTTTT. Its protein product is CASRVTGQVSPNEKLFF.

V and J are TRBV7-8 and TRBJ2-5, with a weak D call TRBD1 (5 bases). This CDR3 has 16 residues. V lost 2 bases, J lost 0 bases, and 13 bases lay in between. The germline V gene has CDR1 SGHVS and CDR2 FQNEAQ. CDR3 sequence (DNA): TGTGCCAGCAGCTTAAGGTCAGGGAAGTACCAAGAGACCCAGTACTTC. Protein sequence: CASSLRSGKYQETQYF.